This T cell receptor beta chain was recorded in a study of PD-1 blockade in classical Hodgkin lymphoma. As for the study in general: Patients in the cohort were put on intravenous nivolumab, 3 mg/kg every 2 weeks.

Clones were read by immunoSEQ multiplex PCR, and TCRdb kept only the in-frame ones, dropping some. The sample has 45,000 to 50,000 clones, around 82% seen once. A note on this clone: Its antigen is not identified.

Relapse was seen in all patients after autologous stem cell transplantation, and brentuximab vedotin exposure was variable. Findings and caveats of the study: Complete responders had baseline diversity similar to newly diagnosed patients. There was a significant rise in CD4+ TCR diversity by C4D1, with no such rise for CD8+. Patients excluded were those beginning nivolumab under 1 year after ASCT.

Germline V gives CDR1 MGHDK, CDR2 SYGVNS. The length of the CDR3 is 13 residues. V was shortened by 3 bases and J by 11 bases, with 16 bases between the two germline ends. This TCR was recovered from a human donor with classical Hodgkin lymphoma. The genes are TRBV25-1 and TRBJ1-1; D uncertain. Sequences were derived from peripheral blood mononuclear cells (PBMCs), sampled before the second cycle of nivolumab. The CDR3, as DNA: TGTGCCAGCAGTGACCATACTCAGTCGTTCGCTTTCTTT. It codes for CASSDHTQSFAFF.